The sequence of this T cell receptor (beta chain) was determined in a study of PD-1 blockade in classical Hodgkin lymphoma. Broader study findings: By C4D1 there was a significant rise in CD4+ TCR diversity but not in CD8+ TCR diversity.

Time point here: cycle 4 day 1 (C4D1), after 6 weeks of nivolumab. Each patient's relapse followed autologous stem cell transplantation, and brentuximab vedotin exposure varied. J gave up 5 bases and V 0 bases, and 7 bases lay outside the gene matches. Germline CDR1 and CDR2: SGDLS and YYNGEE. CDR3 length: 15 amino acids. On this clone itself: Its antigen is not known.

TCRdb keeps only in-frame clones here, not all; method: immunoSEQ multiplex PCR. The table lists some 90,000 clones, 75% to 85% of them singletons. The TCR sequence derives from a human donor with classical Hodgkin lymphoma. V usage is TRBV9 and J usage is TRBJ2-5; the match to TRBD1 covers 7 bases. This sample comprised peripheral blood mononuclear cells (PBMCs), obtained before the fourth cycle of nivolumab. The CDR3 sequence is CASSVEGALWETQYF. The DNA of the CDR3 is TGTGCCAGCAGCGTAGAGGGGGCCCTCTGGGAGACCCAGTACTTC.